This TCR beta chain came from a study of early stage breast cancer tumors. On the study more broadly: Of 15 to 20 invasive breast tumors, around 13 were hormone receptor-positive, HER2-negative. Notes on the study in general: In most of the 16 patients, blood comparison separated tumor from normal breast. Unsorted bulk genomic DNA sequencing lacked pairing and functional marker data.

To note about this clone: Antigen: not known.

Germline loops: CDR1 SNHLY, CDR2 FYNNEI. The CDR3 consists of 15 residues. The V gene end was trimmed by 5 bases and the J gene end by 4 bases; junction bases not matched to a gene: 7. Measured with immunoSEQ multiplex PCR; TCRdb has only the in-frame clones, and not every one. This table holds about 41,000 clones, about three quarters found once. The sequenced material came from blood. This TCR was sampled from a person aged 45-60 years with breast cancer. The chain has TRBV2 and TRBJ2-2; 7 positions agree with TRBD1. The CDR3 DNA reads as TGTGCCAGCAGTTCCGGGACAGCCCTCACCGGGGAGCTGTTTTTT. Its protein is CASSSGTALTGELFF. Drawing the rest from reference TRBV2 and TRBJ2-2, the complete variable domain is EPEVTQTPSHQVTQMGQEVILRCVPISNHLYFYWYRQILGQKVEFLVSFYNNEISEKSEIFDDQFSVERPDGSNFTLKIRSTKLEDSAMYFCASSSGTALTGELFFGEGSRLTVL.